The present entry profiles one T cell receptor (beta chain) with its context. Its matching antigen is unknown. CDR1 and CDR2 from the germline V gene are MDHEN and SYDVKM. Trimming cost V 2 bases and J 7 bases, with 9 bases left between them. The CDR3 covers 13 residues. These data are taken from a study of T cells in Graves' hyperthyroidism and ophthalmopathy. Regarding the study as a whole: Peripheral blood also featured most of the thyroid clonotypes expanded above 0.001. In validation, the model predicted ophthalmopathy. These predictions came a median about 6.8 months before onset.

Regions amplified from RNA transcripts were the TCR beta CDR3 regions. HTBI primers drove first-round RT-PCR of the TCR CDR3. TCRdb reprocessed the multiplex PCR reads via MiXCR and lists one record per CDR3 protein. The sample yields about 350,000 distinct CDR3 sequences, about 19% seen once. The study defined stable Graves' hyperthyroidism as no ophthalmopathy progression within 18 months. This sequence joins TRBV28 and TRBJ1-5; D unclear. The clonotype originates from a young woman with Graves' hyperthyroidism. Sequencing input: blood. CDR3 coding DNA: TGTGCCAGCAGTTTAGAGGGCTGGCAGCCCCAGCATTTT. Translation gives CASSLEGWQPQHF.